The entry below describes one T cell receptor (beta chain). Clones were read by immunoSEQ multiplex PCR, and TCRdb kept only the in-frame ones, dropping some. The table lists about 1.5 million clones, roughly 97% of them singletons. This entry comes from a study of shared clonotypes between healthy human individuals. Study-level information: A donor's plate count was three for CD4 naive and three for CD4 memory; CD8 naive had two and CD8 memory one.

The CDR3 is made up of 14 amino acids. Trimming shortened V by 8 bases and J by 0 bases, and 11 bases separated the two germline ends. CDR1 SNHLY and CDR2 FYNNEI come from the germline V gene. A CD45RA-negative memory subset and a CD45RA+ naive subset were separated from the CD4+ cells. The sequence came from a man aged 25-45 years in good health. The rearrangement links TRBV2 to TRBJ2-4, with D perhaps TRBD2 (5 bases). The source material was naive CD4+ T cells sorted from blood. Sample subset: CD45RA+ positively selected. In DNA, the CDR3 is TGTGCCAGCCTAGGACTTATAGCCAAAAACATTCAGTACTTC. Its translation: CASLGLIAKNIQYF.